In its sample, the clone carrying this T cell receptor (beta chain) was seen many times. Its specificity is not known. V gave up 2 bases and J gave up 9 bases, with 16 bases separating them. Per the germline V gene, CDR1 is GTSNPN and CDR2 is SVGIG (reference sequence). CDR3 size: 13 residues. Orbital computed tomography, thyroid ultrasound, serum thyroxine and TRAb, and clinical symptoms together informed the diagnoses. Fresh 10 ml peripheral blood yielded PBMCs. Amplification yielded TCR beta CDR3 regions, with RNA transcripts as the source. Carried out on the TCR CDR3, a first-round RT-PCR used the HTBI primer set. TCRdb recomputed calls from the multiplex PCR reads with MiXCR, one row per CDR3 protein. Among about 580,000 distinct CDR3 sequences listed, approximately 15% were seen once. This sample was included in a study of T cells in Graves' hyperthyroidism and ophthalmopathy. Broader study findings: The model made its ophthalmopathy prediction, and onset followed a median 6.5 months later.

Material for sequencing was blood. The chain joins TRBV30 to TRBJ1-2, with D tentatively TRBD1 (6 bases). The receptor was isolated from a woman in her thirties with Graves' hyperthyroidism that later progressed to Graves' ophthalmopathy. CDR3 sequence reads: CAWSPSETGSYTF. As DNA, the CDR3 is TGTGCCTGGAGTCCTTCTGAGACAGGTAGCTACACCTTC.